This T cell receptor beta chain was identified during a study of Ad26.COV2.S vaccination and SARS-CoV-2 variants listed by TCRdb under 2021. With respect to the entire study: Sequencing of the TCRbeta repertoire served to evaluate the specificity and breadth of SARS-CoV-2-reactive T cell receptors following Ad26.COV2.S vaccination. A total of some 30 samples were included in the TCR-sequenced set, comprising about 20 Ad26.COV2.S vaccine recipients, 5 placebo recipients and 8 SARS-CoV-2 convalescent individuals.

Sample time point, as interpreted from the label and publication: individuals recovered from natural SARS-CoV-2 infection. Regarding this clone: The specificity of this receptor is unknown. No qualities accompany the bases; no much larger clone lies one base away.

The immunoSEQ Assay was used to sequence TCRbeta CDR3 regions. After extraction, genomic DNA underwent amplification by bias-controlled multiplex PCR, followed by high-throughput sequencing. The authors processed their data as follows. To quantify the absolute abundance of each unique TCRbeta CDR3 region, sequences were collapsed and filtered. T cell fraction was estimated by normalizing TCRbeta template counts to usable DNA, which was measured by amplifying reference genes present in all nucleated cells. Repertoire TCRs were annotated as SARS-CoV-2-specific when V gene, CDR3 amino acid sequence and J gene were exactly matched to a known reactive TCR set. The reference SARS-CoV-2 TCR set came from MIRA and was filtered for enrichment in COVID-19-positive ImmuneCODE repertoires, removing public or cross-reactive TCRs. Using the MIRA antigens, annotated TCRs were further analysed by specific ORF or by position within an ORF. Breadth was defined as annotated unique rearrangements over total unique productive rearrangements; depth was the summed frequency of those rearrangements. Two-sided Wilcoxon rank-sum tests were used to compare TCR breadth between groups. Sourced from immuneACCESS, this table was stored by TCRdb with only in-frame sequences that have V and J called. A share of the clones is absent; for the studies checked, an unresolved V gene accounts for under half, and the remainder has no known explanation. The V and J calls and clone size are taken from that table; D and trimming were inferred from the DNA. In all, the sample holds roughly 380,000 clones, and about 92% of those were seen once. 3.5% to 4.5% of the sample lies in the top ten.

Study-level results and caveats: After vaccination, spike-specific CD8+ and CD4+ T cell responses were reported to show substantial breadth. Non-spike TCR breadth was comparable between vaccine and placebo recipients, consistent with the vaccine containing only spike. It was noted by the authors that total T cell responses may have been underestimated by the TCR breadth and depth analyses. Ad26.COV2.S recipients had higher spike-specific TCR breadth than placebo recipients (P = 0.0014).

Clipping removes 7 bases from V and 1 base from J, with 9 as the unmatched junction base count. The CDR3 covers 16 residues, taking in both the cysteine and the phenylalanine. Solely the CDR3 DNA is kept, with 48 bases framed from the first base. The germline V gene (reference sequence) sets CDR1 to MNHNY and CDR2 to SVGAGI. The sequence joins TRBV6-6 to TRBJ1-4, with 7 middle bases fitting TRBD1. The sample here was peripheral blood, taken after recovery from COVID-19. The TCR was taken from a human donor who had recovered from COVID-19. The bases read TGTGCCAGCATAGACAGGGCCGACCAAACTAATGAAAAACTGTTTTTT. The encoded protein is CASIDRADQTNEKLFF.